These 28 T cell receptor beta chains were sequenced from one sample in a study of cytotoxic CD8 clonotypes in ibrutinib-treated CLL. The repertoire was sequenced with immunoSEQ multiplex PCR; TCRdb's copy has only in-frame clones and lacks some. Of some 200,000 clones detected, 72% appear once; the ten largest clones hold 13%. The sample in question was PBMCs, obtained after 24 months of ibrutinib treatment. These TCRs come from a human donor with chronic lymphocytic leukemia.

The chain joins TRBV5-6 to TRBJ2-7; 9 bases are shared with TRBD1. The CDR3 spans 13 residues. The germline V gene has CDR1 SGHDT and CDR2 YYEEEE. The ends lost 5 bases at V and 3 bases at J; junction bases unmatched: 3. The CDR3 region has the DNA TGTGCCAGCAGAGGGGACAGGGACTACGAGCAGTACTTC. It encodes CASRGDRDYEQYF.

The V and J genes are TRBV7-2 and TRBJ1-5; D is unresolved. This CDR3 comprises 13 residues. Trimming left V 4 bases short and J 4 bases short, with 8 bases between. Germline CDR1 reads SGHTA; CDR2 reads FQGNSA. The CDR3 DNA follows: TGTGCCAGCAGCTCAGGAGCTAATCAGCCCCAGCATTTT. It yields the protein CASSSGANQPQHF.

The rearrangement uses TRBV28 and TRBJ1-5; D gene uncertain. CDR1 and CDR2 (germline): MDHEN, SYDVKM. The CDR3 is 22 amino acids. V lost 1 base and J lost 0, with 28 bases in between. The DNA for the CDR3 is TGTGCCAGCAGTTTATTAGTTCTACCAAATCGGGCCGAGCCGTATAGCAATCAGCCCCAGCATTTT. It translates to CASSLLVLPNRAEPYSNQPQHF.

The V call is TRBV19, the J call TRBJ2-5; 12 bases are shared with TRBD2. The length of the CDR3 is 15 residues. Germline V gene data show CDR1 as LNHDA and CDR2 as SQIVND (reference sequence). J was trimmed by 5 bases and V by 7 bases; bases with no gene match: 8. The CDR3 is CASTRLAGVGETQYF. CDR3 DNA: TGTGCCAGTACCCGACTAGCGGGAGTTGGCGAGACCCAGTACTTC.

The table lists this clone with a few counts. The chain employs TRBV6-6 and TRBJ1-5; D may be TRBD1 (5 bases). Per germline, CDR1 MNHNY and CDR2 SVGAGI (reference sequence). The V and J ends lost 7 bases and 1 base respectively, with 14 bases between them. CDR3 length: 15 amino acids. CDR3: CASTPGGLSNQPQHF. Here the CDR3 DNA reads TGTGCCAGCACTCCCGGGGGGTTGAGCAATCAGCCCCAGCATTTT.

V is TRBV16 and J is TRBJ2-1; 9 positions agree with TRBD1. Germline loops: CDR1 KGHSY, CDR2 FQNENV. The V segment lost 5 bases and the J segment 9 bases; nucleotides outside the gene matches: 5. CDR3 length: 13 amino acids. CDR3 sequence: CASSRDREGEQFF. The CDR3, as DNA: TGTGCCAGCAGCAGGGACAGGGAAGGTGAGCAGTTCTTC.

The chain has TRBV2 and TRBJ2-2; 12 bases fit TRBD2. V was pared by 5 bases and J by 5 bases, with 9 bases of the junction left unmatched. The CDR3 covers 17 residues. CDR1 and CDR2 from the germline V gene are SNHLY and FYNNEI. The CDR3 DNA reads TGTGCCAGCAGTAAGACTAGCGGGAGTGGGAGAACCGGGGAGCTGTTTTTT. The encoded protein is CASSKTSGSGRTGELFF.

V and J are TRBV12-5 and TRBJ1-2; D is ambiguous. V lost 3 bases and J lost 8, with 13 bases in between. The CDR3 is 13 amino acids. From germline, CDR1 is LGHNT and CDR2 FRNRAP. The CDR3 protein is CASGLQLTRGYTF. For the CDR3, the DNA is TGTGCTAGTGGTTTACAATTGACCCGGGGCTACACCTTC.

In its sample, this clone was seen a few times. The gene calls are TRBV28 and TRBJ1-2; no clear D. Germline CDR1 and CDR2: MDHEN and SYDVKM. There are 13 residues in the CDR3. Trimming shortened V by 6 bases and J by 8 bases, and 16 bases separated the two germline ends. CDR3 sequence reads: CASSRTDARGYTF. The CDR3 nucleotides read TGTGCCAGCAGCCGGACTGACGCGCGGGGCTACACCTTC.

In its sample, this clone was seen a few times. The chain is built from TRBV27 and TRBJ2-1; perhaps TRBD1 as D (5 bases). Germline CDR1 reads MNHEY; CDR2 reads SMNVEV (reference sequence). Trimming removed 3 bases at V and 4 bases at J, with 10 bases between. CDR3 length: 14 residues. This chain's CDR3 is CASSFFREYNEQFF. The CDR3 nucleotides are TGTGCCAGCAGTTTCTTCAGGGAATACAATGAGCAGTTCTTC.

The genes are TRBV4-2 and TRBJ2-4, with 9 nucleotides matching TRBD1. V shed 2 bases and J 9 bases; nucleotides not matched to a gene: 17. The germline V gene encodes CDR1 LGHNA and CDR2 YNFKEQ. CDR3 length: 18 residues. The CDR3 nucleotides are TGTGCCAGCAGCCAATATCTCAGGCGGGACAGGGCCGGAGGCATTCAGTACTTC. It is translated as CASSQYLRRDRAGGIQYF.

This sequence joins TRBV27 and TRBJ2-7, with D possibly matching TRBD1 (7 bases). Germline V lookup: CDR1 MNHEY, CDR2 SMNVEV (reference sequence). The V end was cut by 5 bases, the J end by 3 bases, with 14 bases between. CDR3 length equals 14 residues. Here the CDR3 reads CASSPNRGLYEQYF. CDR3 nucleotides: TGTGCCAGCAGTCCAAACAGGGGACTCTACGAGCAGTACTTC.

The chain joins TRBV14 to TRBJ2-1; TRBD2 matches 11 bases. The germline gives CDR1 SGHDN, CDR2 FVKESK. With V trimmed by 4 bases and J by 5 bases, 16 bases remained unmatched. The CDR3 covers 19 residues. For the CDR3, the DNA is TGTGCCAGCAGCCGGCGACTAGCGGGAATGTGGGAAGGGAACAATGAGCAGTTCTTC. Protein product: CASSRRLAGMWEGNNEQFF.

In this sample, this clone turned up a few times. V gene TRBV20-1 combines with J gene TRBJ1-2; D not certain. Trimming took off 3 bases at V and 4 bases at J, with 6 bases between the two ends. The CDR3 has 11 residues. The germline V gene encodes CDR1 DFQATT and CDR2 SNEGSKA (reference sequence). This CDR3 reads CSASPSYGYTF. The CDR3 DNA reads TGCAGTGCTAGCCCCAGCTATGGCTACACCTTC.

The chain is built from TRBV5-4 and TRBJ2-3, with 7 bases that match TRBD1. CDR3 length: 13 residues. The junction had 0 bases not matched to a gene; V was cut back by 4 bases and J by 1 base. Germline V gene data show CDR1 as SGHNT and CDR2 as YYREEE (reference sequence). The CDR3 region has the DNA TGTGCCAGCAGCGGGACAGGCACAGATACGCAGTATTTT. The encoded protein is CASSGTGTDTQYF.

This rearrangement joins TRBV11-2 to TRBJ1-5; 10 bases fit TRBD1. Germline V CDR1 and CDR2: SGHAT, FQNNGV. The V gene end was trimmed by 3 bases and the J gene end by 3 bases; junction bases not matched to a gene: 5. This CDR3 region has 16 residues. The CDR3 sequence is CASSFTGTGDNQPQHF. The CDR3 bases are TGTGCCAGCAGCTTTACCGGGACAGGGGACAATCAGCCCCAGCATTTT.

The rearrangement uses TRBV6-5 and TRBJ2-1; a weak D match, TRBD2 (6 bases). V gave up 6 bases and J gave up 8 bases, with 14 bases separating them. This CDR3 spans 13 amino acids. The germline V gene has CDR1 MNHEY and CDR2 SVGAGI. The CDR3 sequence: CASRREARHEQFF. The CDR3 coding sequence is TGTGCCAGCAGGAGGGAGGCACGGCATGAGCAGTTCTTC.

CDR3 nucleotides: TGTGCCAGCAGCTTCCGACTAGCCGCGCACAATGAGCAGTTCTTC. Translated: CASSFRLAAHNEQFF. The V gene is TRBV11-2, the J gene TRBJ2-1; 7 bases agree with TRBD2. CDR1 is SGHAT, CDR2 FQNNGV, per germline. Trimming removed 3 bases from V and 5 bases from J; junction bases left unmatched: 7. The CDR3 sequence is 15 residues long. The full variable domain, its missing parts supplied by reference TRBV11-2 and TRBJ2-1, is EAGVAQSPRYKIIEKRQSVAFWCNPISGHATLYWYQQILGQGPKLLIQFQNNGVVDDSQLPKDRFSAERLKGVDSTLKIQPAKLEDSAVYLCASSFRLAAHNEQFFGPGTRLTVL.

The chain combines TRBV6-5 with TRBJ1-2, with D perhaps TRBD1 (6 bases). The CDR3 contains 14 residues. Germline V gene sequence: CDR1 MNHEY, CDR2 SVGAGI. With 0 bases removed from V and 4 bases from J, the gap between germline ends came to 9 bases. CDR3 sequence: CASSYSMTGYGYTF. Written as DNA, the CDR3 is TGTGCCAGCAGTTACTCGATGACAGGCTATGGCTACACCTTC.

The chain employs TRBV5-1 and TRBJ1-4; 10 bases are shared with TRBD1. After removal of 5 bases from V and 7 bases from J, the junction contained 8 bases not matched to a gene. The CDR3 is 15 residues long. Germline loops: CDR1 SGHRS, CDR2 YFSETQ. Here the CDR3 reads CASRPGQGMAEKLFF. The DNA of the CDR3 is TGCGCCAGCAGACCGGGACAGGGGATGGCTGAAAAACTGTTTTTT.

The chain has TRBV28 and TRBJ2-3; 8 nucleotides match TRBD1. After removal of 8 bases from V and 3 bases from J, the junction contained 10 bases not matched to a gene. Germline V gives CDR1 MDHEN, CDR2 SYDVKM. This CDR3 has 15 amino acids. As DNA, the CDR3 is TGTGCCAGCGTTAGACAGGGGTTAAGGACAGATACGCAGTATTTT. It yields the protein CASVRQGLRTDTQYF.

The rearrangement uses TRBV4-1 and TRBJ1-4, with D possibly matching TRBD1 (5 bases). The CDR3 sequence is 16 residues long. V was clipped by 0 bases and J by 10 bases, with 18 bases between them. Germline V gene data show CDR1 as MGHRA and CDR2 as YSYEKL. CDR3 in amino acids: CASSQEFGGGSGKLFF. CDR3 nucleotide sequence: TGCGCCAGCAGCCAAGAGTTTGGGGGAGGGTCAGGAAAACTGTTTTTT.

The rearrangement uses TRBV19 and TRBJ1-5, with D possibly being TRBD1 (5 bases). Germline lookup yields CDR1 LNHDA and CDR2 SQIVND (reference sequence). Deletions cut 7 bases from V and 4 bases from J, with 17 bases between. The CDR3 has 15 amino acids. The DNA of the CDR3 is TGTGCCAGTAAGTGGGGGGTTGCTCGAAATCAGCCCCAGCATTTT. Translation gives CASKWGVARNQPQHF. Full variable domain (outside the CDR3, taken from reference TRBV19 and TRBJ1-5): DGGITQSPKYLFRKEGQNVTLSCEQNLNHDAMYWYRQDPGQGLRLIYYSQIVNDFQKGDIAEGYSVSREKKESFPLTVTSAQKNPTAFYLCASKWGVARNQPQHFGDGTRLSIL.

V usage is TRBV7-2 and J usage is TRBJ1-1, with 7 bases identical to TRBD1. This CDR3 is built from 17 residues. V lost 1 base, J lost 0 bases, and 8 bases stayed unmatched. Germline lookup yields CDR1 SGHTA and CDR2 FQGNSA. For the CDR3, the DNA is TGTGCCAGCAGCTTAGAGGGCAGGGGGATTATGAACACTGAAGCTTTCTTT. It yields the protein CASSLEGRGIMNTEAFF.

The table lists this clone with a few counts. The V and J genes are TRBV5-4 and TRBJ2-3; 7 nucleotides match TRBD1. Germline V CDR1 and CDR2: SGHNT, YYREEE (reference sequence). CDR3 length equals 17 residues. Germline trimming cut 0 bases from V and 0 bases from J; bases unmatched to any gene: 7. The CDR3 here is CASSLGEDRESTDTQYF. As DNA, the CDR3 is TGTGCCAGCAGCTTGGGTGAAGACAGGGAAAGCACAGATACGCAGTATTTT.

This chain joins TRBV10-2 and TRBJ1-5; D uncertain. Germline V gene data show CDR1 as WSHSY and CDR2 as SAAADI. The CDR3 has 13 residues. V lost 5 bases to trimming and J lost 3 bases, with 8 bases between them. The CDR3 DNA is TGCGCCAGCAGTCACAACCTCAATCAGCCCCAGCATTTT. This codes for CASSHNLNQPQHF.

In its sample, this clone was seen a few times. This chain connects TRBV27 to TRBJ2-3; 9 nucleotides line up with TRBD2. V was clipped by 9 bases and J by 1 base; unmatched bases: 2. This CDR3 has 13 amino acids. Germline assignment: CDR1 MNHEY and CDR2 SMNVEV (reference sequence). The CDR3, as DNA: TGTGCCAGTATAGCGGGAGGCACAGATACGCAGTATTTT. Translation gives CASIAGGTDTQYF.

The V gene is TRBV30, the J gene TRBJ1-4; a possible D gene is TRBD1 (6 bases). Per germline, CDR1 GTSNPN and CDR2 SVGIG (reference sequence). The length of the CDR3 is 15 residues. Deletions cut 0 bases from V and 8 bases from J, with 16 bases between. DNA for the CDR3: TGTGCCTGGAGTGTACTTGGTCAGGGGCTAGAAAAACTGTTTTTT. Protein: CAWSVLGQGLEKLFF.